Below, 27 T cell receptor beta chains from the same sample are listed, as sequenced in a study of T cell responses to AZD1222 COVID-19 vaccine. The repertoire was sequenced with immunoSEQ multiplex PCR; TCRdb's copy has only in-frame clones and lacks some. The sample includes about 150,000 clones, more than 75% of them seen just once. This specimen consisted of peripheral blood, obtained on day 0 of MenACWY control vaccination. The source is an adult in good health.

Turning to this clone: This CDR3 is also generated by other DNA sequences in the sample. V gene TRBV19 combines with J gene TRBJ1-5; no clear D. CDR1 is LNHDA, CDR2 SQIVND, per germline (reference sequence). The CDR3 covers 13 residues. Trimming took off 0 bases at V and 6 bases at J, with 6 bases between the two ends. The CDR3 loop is CASSIDRGQPQHF. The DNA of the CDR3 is TGTGCCAGTAGTATAGATCGGGGTCAGCCCCAGCATTTT.

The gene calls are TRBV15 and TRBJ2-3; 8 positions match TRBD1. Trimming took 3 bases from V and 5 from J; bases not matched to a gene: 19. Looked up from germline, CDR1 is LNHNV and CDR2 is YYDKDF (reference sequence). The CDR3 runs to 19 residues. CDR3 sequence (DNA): TGTGCCACCAGCAGTGTCTGGTCCTTCCAAGGGACAGGAAAAGATACGCAGTATTTT. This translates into CATSSVWSFQGTGKDTQYF.

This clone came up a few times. The DNA of the CDR3 is TGTGCCAGCAGCCGAGTCTCGGGACAGCGCACTGATGGCTACACCTTC. It yields the protein CASSRVSGQRTDGYTF. The V and J genes are TRBV7-8 and TRBJ1-2, with TRBD1 matching over 7 bases. This CDR3 comprises 16 residues. V lost 5 bases and J lost 6; bases outside the gene matches: 15. Germline V gene data show CDR1 as SGHVS and CDR2 as FQNEAQ.

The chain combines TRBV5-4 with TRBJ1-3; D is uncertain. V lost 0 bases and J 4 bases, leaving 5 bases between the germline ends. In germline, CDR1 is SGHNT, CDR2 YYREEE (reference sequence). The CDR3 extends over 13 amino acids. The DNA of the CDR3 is TGTGCCAGCAGCTTGGACAGAGGAAACACCATATATTTT. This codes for CASSLDRGNTIYF.

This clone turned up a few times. The CDR3 region is CASKGDRENYGYTF. The CDR3 DNA reads as TGTGCCAGTAAGGGGGACAGGGAAAACTATGGCTACACCTTC. The chain is built from TRBV19 and TRBJ1-2; 9 nucleotides agree with TRBD1. Germline V gene data show CDR1 as LNHDA and CDR2 as SQIVND (reference sequence). The CDR3 runs 14 residues. V dropped 7 bases and J dropped 2; count of bases not matched to a gene: 5.

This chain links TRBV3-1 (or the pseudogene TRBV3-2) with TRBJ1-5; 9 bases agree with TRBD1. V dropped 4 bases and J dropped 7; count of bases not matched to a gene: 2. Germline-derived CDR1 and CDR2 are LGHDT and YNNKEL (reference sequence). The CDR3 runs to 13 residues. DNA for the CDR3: TGTGCCAGCAGCCGGGACAGGGACCAGCCCCAGCATTTT. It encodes CASSRDRDQPQHF.

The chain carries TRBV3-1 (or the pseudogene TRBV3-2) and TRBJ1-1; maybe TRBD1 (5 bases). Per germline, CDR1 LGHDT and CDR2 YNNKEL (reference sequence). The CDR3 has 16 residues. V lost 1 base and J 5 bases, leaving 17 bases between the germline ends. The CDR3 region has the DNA TGTGCCAGCAGCCAAGGGGGGAAGTTGGTGGGGACTGAAGCTTTCTTT. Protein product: CASSQGGKLVGTEAFF.

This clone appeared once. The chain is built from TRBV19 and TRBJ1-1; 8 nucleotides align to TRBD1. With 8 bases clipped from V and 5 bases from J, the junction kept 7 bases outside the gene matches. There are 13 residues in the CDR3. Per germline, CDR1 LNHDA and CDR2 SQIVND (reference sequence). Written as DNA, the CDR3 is TGTGCCAGTGCTAGGACAGGGCGGACTGAAGCTTTCTTT. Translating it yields CASARTGRTEAFF. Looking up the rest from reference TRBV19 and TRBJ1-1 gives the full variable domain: DGGITQSPKYLFRKEGQNVTLSCEQNLNHDAMYWYRQDPGQGLRLIYYSQIVNDFQKGDIAEGYSVSREKKESFPLTVTSAQKNPTAFYLCASARTGRTEAFFGQGTRLTVV.

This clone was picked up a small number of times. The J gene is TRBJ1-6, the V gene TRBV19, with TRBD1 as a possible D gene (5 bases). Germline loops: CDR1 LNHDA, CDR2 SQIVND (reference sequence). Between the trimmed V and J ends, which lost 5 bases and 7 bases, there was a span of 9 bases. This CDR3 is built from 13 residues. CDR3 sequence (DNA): TGTGCCAGTAGTGGGGCGGGGAATTCACCCCTCCACTTT. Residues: CASSGAGNSPLHF.

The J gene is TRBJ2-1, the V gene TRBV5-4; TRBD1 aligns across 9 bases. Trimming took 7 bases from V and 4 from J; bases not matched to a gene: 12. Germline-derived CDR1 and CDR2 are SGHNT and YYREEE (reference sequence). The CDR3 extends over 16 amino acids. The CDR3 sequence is CASQAWGQGRYNEQFF. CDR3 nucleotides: TGTGCCAGCCAGGCGTGGGGACAGGGACGTTACAATGAGCAGTTCTTC. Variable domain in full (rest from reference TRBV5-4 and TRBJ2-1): ETGVTQSPTHLIKTRGQQVTLRCSSQSGHNTVSWYQQALGQGPQFIFQYYREEENGRGNFPPRFSGLQFPNYSSELNVNALELDDSALYLCASQAWGQGRYNEQFFGPGTRLTVL.

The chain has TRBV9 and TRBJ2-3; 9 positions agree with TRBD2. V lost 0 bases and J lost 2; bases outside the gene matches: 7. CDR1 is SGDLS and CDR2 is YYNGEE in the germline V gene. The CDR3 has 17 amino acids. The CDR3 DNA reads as TGTGCCAGCAGCGTAGATGGGGCGGGGGGGCCCACAGATACGCAGTATTTT. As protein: CASSVDGAGGPTDTQYF.

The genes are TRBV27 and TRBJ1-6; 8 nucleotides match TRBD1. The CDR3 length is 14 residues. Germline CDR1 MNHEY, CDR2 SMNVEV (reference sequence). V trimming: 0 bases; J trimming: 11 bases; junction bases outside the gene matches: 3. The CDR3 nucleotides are TGTGCCAGCAGTTTATCCAGACAGGGGACACCCCTCCACTTT. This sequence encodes CASSLSRQGTPLHF.

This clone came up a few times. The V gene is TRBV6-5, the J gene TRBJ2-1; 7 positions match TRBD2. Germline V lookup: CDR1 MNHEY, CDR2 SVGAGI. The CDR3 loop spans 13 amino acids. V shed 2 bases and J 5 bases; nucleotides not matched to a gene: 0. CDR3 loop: CASSYLADNEQFF. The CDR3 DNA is TGTGCCAGCAGTTACCTAGCGGACAATGAGCAGTTCTTC.

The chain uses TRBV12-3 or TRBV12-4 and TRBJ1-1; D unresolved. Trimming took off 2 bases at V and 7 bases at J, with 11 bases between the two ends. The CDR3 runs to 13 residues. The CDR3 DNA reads TGTGCCAGCAGTTTAAACTTTGTGGGTGAAGCTTTCTTT. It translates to CASSLNFVGEAFF.

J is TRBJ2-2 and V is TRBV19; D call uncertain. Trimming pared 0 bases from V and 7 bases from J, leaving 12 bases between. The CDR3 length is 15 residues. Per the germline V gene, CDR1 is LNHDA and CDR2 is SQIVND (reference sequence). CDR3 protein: CASSIDYRTSGELFF. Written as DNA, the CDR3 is TGTGCCAGTAGTATAGATTATCGGACGAGCGGGGAGCTGTTTTTT. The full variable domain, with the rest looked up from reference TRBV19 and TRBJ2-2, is DGGITQSPKYLFRKEGQNVTLSCEQNLNHDAMYWYRQDPGQGLRLIYYSQIVNDFQKGDIAEGYSVSREKKESFPLTVTSAQKNPTAFYLCASSIDYRTSGELFFGEGSRLTVL.

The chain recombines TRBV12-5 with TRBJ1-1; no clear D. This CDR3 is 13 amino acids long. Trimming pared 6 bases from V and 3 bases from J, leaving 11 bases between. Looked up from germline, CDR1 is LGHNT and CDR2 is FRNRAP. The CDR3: CASGLWPDTEAFF. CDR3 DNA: TGTGCTAGTGGCCTTTGGCCAGACACTGAAGCTTTCTTT.

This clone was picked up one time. The CDR3 sequence: CASSLYRTATDTQYF. CDR3 coding DNA: TGTGCCAGCAGCTTATATCGAACAGCGACAGATACGCAGTATTTT. The rearrangement joins TRBV7-9 to TRBJ2-3; no reliable D call. The CDR3 length is 15 residues. Germline-derived CDR1 and CDR2 are SEHNR and FQNEAQ (reference sequence). V lost 2 bases and J 3 bases, leaving 12 bases between the germline ends.

The CDR3 DNA sequence: TGTGCCAGCAGCCAAAATCAGGGAGGGGGTGAGCAGTTCTTC. Protein: CASSQNQGGGEQFF. This chain uses TRBV3-1 (or the pseudogene TRBV3-2) with TRBJ2-1; a weak D match, TRBD2 (7 bases). The CDR3 is 14 residues long. Deletions cut 2 bases from V and 9 bases from J, with 14 bases between. CDR1 and CDR2 from the germline V gene are LGHDT and YNNKEL (reference sequence).

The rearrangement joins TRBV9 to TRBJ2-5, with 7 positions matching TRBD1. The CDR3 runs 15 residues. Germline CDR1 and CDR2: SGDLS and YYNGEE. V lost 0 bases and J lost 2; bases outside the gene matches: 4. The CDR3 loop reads CASSVAPDRQETQYF. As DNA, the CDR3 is TGTGCCAGCAGCGTAGCCCCGGACAGGCAAGAGACCCAGTACTTC.

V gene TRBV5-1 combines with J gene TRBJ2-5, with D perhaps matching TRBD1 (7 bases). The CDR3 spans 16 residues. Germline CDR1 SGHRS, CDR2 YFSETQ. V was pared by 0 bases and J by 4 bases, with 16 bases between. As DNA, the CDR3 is TGCGCCAGCAGCTTGGCCGGGGCAGGGGGGCCAGAGACCCAGTACTTC. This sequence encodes CASSLAGAGGPETQYF.

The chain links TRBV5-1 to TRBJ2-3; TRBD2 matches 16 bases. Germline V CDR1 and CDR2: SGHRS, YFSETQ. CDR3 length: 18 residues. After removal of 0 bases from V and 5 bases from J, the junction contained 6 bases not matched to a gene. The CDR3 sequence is CASSLAGTSGGAKDTQYF. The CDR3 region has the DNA TGCGCCAGCAGCTTGGCGGGGACTAGCGGGGGGGCCAAAGATACGCAGTATTTT.

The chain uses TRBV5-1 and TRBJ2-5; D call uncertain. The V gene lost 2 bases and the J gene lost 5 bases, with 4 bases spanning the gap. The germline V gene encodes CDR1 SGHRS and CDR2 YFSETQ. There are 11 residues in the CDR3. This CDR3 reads CASSFLETQYF. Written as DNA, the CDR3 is TGCGCCAGCAGCTTTTTGGAGACCCAGTACTTC.

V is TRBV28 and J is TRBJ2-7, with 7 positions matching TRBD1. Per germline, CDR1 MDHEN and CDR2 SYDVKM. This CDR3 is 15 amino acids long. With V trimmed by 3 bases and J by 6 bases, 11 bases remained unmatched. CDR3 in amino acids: CASSFVRGLMGEQYV. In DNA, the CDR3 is TGTGCCAGCAGTTTCGTCAGGGGGTTGATGGGCGAGCAGTACGTC.

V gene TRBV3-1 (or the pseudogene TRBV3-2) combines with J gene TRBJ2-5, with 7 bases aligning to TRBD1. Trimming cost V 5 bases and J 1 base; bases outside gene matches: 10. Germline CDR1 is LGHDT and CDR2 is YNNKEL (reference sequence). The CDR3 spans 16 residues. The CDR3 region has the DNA TGTGCCAGCAGCTCATCTACCGGGACAGTCCAAGAGACCCAGTACTTC. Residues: CASSSSTGTVQETQYF.

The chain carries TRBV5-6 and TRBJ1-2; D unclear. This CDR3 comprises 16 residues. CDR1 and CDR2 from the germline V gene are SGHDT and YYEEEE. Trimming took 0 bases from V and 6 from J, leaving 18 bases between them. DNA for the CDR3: TGTGCCAGCAGCTTGGTAGGGAGGTGGGCTGGGGATGGCTACACCTTC. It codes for CASSLVGRWAGDGYTF.

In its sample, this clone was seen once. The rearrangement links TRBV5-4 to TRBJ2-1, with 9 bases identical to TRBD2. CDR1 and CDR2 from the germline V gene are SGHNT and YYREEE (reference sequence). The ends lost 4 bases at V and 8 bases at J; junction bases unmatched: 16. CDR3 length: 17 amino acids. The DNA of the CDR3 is TGTGCCAGCAGCCCTTTCGCGGGGGGGATCGGGTTCCATGAGCAGTTCTTC. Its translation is CASSPFAGGIGFHEQFF.

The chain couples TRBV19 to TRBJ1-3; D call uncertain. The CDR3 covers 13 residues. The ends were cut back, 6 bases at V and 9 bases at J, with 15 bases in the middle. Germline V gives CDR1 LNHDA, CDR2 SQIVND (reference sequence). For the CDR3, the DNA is TGTGCCAGTAGCCTACGGTACCTCCCCACCATATATTTT. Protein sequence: CASSLRYLPTIYF.